This entry is about one T cell receptor beta chain. The sample is drawn from a study of cytomegalovirus exposure and HLA in healthy donors. Across the study: The 120 validation repertoires matched the 500 to 750 first-cohort repertoires in platform, a later analysis reported.

V was pared by 2 bases and J by 9 bases, with 9 bases of the junction left unmatched. The CDR3 length is 15 residues. Germline V CDR1 and CDR2: LGHNA, YSLEER. Produced via immunoSEQ multiplex PCR; TCRdb's table is partial and in-frame only. The table lists tens of thousands of clones, around 94% of them singletons. Material: PBMCs. The receptor was derived from a woman aged 18 to 35 in good health and CMV-seropositive. The rearrangement uses TRBV4-3 and TRBJ2-1; 8 nucleotides align to TRBD2. The CDR3 loop reads CASSQQDGGGFEQFF. The CDR3 bases are TGCGCCAGCAGCCAACAGGACGGGGGGGGCTTTGAGCAGTTCTTC.